The clone carrying this T cell receptor beta chain was detected a few times. Its antigen is unknown. This sample stems from a study of CD8 T cells in ankylosing spondylitis. Construction of TCR beta libraries was performed using quantitative 5'-RACE with molecular barcodes. TCRdb re-derived calls from the 5' RACE reads in MiXCR, one entry per CDR3 protein. In the table there are under 550,000 distinct CDR3 sequences, 26% of which are singletons. Whole-study findings and limits: Reportedly, disease-linked clones are significantly enriched in ankylosing spondylitis patients' matched synovial fluid. Clones linked to the disease showed a CD8+ phenotype. They occurred at relatively low frequencies in peripheral blood. Past studies reported some motif variants in reactive arthritis synovial fluid and blood. Characteristic, it appeared, of ankylosing spondylitis blood was a TCR beta motif of roughly eight highly homologous variants.

This CDR3 has 13 amino acids. In germline, CDR1 is SQVTM, CDR2 ANQGSEA. V shed 4 bases and J 4 bases; nucleotides not matched to a gene: 5. This clonotype originated in a male donor with ankylosing spondylitis. V gene TRBV29-1 combines with J gene TRBJ2-7, with 9 bases lining up with TRBD1. The sequenced sample consisted of blood, either unsorted or a sorted T cell fraction (not recorded which). The CDR3 region is CSVVRTGAYEQYF. As DNA, the CDR3 is TGCAGCGTTGTCAGGACAGGGGCGTACGAGCAGTACTTC.